The T cell receptor (beta chain) described here comes from a study of control samples from healthy donors and cancer patients. Measured with immunoSEQ multiplex PCR; TCRdb has only the in-frame clones, and not every one. The repertoire holds about 40,000 clones, about 93% seen once, with around 4% in the top ten. There are 13 residues in the CDR3. V lost 3 bases to trimming and J lost 1 base, with 9 bases between them. The germline V gene has CDR1 DFQATT and CDR2 SNEGSKA (reference sequence). Sequencing was performed on blood. The chain employs TRBV20-1 and TRBJ1-1, with a tentative D call TRBD1 (6 bases). The source of this sequence is a woman in her forties or fifties in good health. The CDR3 sequence is CSASQQGNTEAFF. The CDR3, as DNA: TGCAGTGCTAGTCAACAGGGGAACACTGAAGCTTTCTTT.